The T cell receptor beta chain described here comes from a study of a mutant IDH1 vaccine in newly diagnosed glioma. Specified time point: week 11, during vaccination. Every vaccination contained 300 ug of the mutant IDH1 20-mer peptide and was paired with topical imiquimod. Each of the donors came in with new WHO grade 3 or 4 astrocytomas that were IDH1-mutant and ATRX-lost. A word on this clone: The antigen is not known.

This table comes from immunoSEQ multiplex PCR, and its TCRdb copy is limited to in-frame clones, with some not included. This table holds tens of thousands of clones, roughly 84% found once. CDR1 MNHNY and CDR2 SVGAGI come from the germline V gene (reference sequence). V lost 6 bases and J lost 6; bases outside the gene matches: 7. CDR3 length equals 14 residues. This TCR was recovered from a woman aged 45-59 years with glioma. The sequences come from PBMCs, collected from a glioma patient whose treatment included an IDH1 peptide vaccine. This sequence joins TRBV6-6 and TRBJ2-2; TRBD2 matches 7 bases. CDR3 nucleotide sequence: TGTGCCAGCAGCCCCCCGGGGGGATCCGGGGAGCTGTTTTTT. The encoded protein is CASSPPGGSGELFF.